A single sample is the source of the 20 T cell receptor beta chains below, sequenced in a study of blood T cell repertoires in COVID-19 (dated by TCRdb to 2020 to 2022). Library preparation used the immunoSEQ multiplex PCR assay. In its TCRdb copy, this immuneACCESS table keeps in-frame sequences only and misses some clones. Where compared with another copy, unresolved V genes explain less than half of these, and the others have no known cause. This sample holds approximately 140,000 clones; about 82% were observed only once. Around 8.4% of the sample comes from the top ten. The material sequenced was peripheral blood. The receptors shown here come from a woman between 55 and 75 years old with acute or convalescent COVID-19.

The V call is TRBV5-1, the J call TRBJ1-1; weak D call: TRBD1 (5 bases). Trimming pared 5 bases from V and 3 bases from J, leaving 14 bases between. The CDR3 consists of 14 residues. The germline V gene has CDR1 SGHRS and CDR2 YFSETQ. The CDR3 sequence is CASRLQALHTEAFF. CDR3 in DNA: TGCGCCAGCAGGTTACAGGCGCTACACACTGAAGCTTTCTTT.

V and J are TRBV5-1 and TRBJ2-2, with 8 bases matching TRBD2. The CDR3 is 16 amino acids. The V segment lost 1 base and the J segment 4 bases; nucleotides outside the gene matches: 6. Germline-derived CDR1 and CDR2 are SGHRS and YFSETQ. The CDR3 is CASSLRGSGVTGELFF. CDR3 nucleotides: TGCGCCAGCAGCTTGAGGGGTAGCGGGGTCACCGGGGAGCTGTTTTTT.

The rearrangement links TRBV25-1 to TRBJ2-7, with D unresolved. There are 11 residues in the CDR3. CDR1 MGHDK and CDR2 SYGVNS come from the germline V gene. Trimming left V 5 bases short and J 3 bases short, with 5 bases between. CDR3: CASSSHYEQYF. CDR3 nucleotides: TGTGCCAGCAGTTCCCACTACGAGCAGTACTTC.

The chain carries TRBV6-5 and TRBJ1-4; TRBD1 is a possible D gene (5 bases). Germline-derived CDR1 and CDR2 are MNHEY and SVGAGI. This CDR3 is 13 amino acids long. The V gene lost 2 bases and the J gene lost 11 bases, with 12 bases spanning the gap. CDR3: CASSYRQGHKLFF. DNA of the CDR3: TGTGCCAGCAGTTACAGGCAGGGCCACAAACTGTTTTTT.

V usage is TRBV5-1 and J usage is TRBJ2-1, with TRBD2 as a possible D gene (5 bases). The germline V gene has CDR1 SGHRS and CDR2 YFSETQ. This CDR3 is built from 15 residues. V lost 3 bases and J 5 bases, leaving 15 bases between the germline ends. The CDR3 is CASSYRTGTDNEQFF. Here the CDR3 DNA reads TGCGCCAGCAGCTACCGGACTGGCACCGACAATGAGCAGTTCTTC. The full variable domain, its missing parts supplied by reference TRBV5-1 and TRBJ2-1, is KAGVTQTPRYLIKTRGQQVTLSCSPISGHRSVSWYQQTPGQGLQFLFEYFSETQRNKGNFPGRFSGRQFSNSRSEMNVSTLELGDSALYLCASSYRTGTDNEQFFGPGTRLTVL.

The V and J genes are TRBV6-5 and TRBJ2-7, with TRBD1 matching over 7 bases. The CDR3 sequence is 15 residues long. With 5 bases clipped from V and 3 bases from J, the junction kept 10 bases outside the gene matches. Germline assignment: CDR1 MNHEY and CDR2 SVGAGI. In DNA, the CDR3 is TGTGCCAGCAGTCCCAAAGTGACAGGGCTCTACGAGCAGTACTTC. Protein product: CASSPKVTGLYEQYF.

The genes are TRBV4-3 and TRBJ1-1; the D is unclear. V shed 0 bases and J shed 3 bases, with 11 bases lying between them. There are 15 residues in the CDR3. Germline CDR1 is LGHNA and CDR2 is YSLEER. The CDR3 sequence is CASSQDFAPDTEAFF. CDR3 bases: TGCGCCAGCAGCCAAGATTTTGCTCCGGACACTGAAGCTTTCTTT.

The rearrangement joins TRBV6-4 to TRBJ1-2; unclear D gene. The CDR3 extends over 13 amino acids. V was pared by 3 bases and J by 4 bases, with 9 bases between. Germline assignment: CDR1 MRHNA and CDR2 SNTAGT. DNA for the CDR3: TGTGCCAGCAGTGAGGCCCCCCGCTATGGCTACACCTTC. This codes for CASSEAPRYGYTF.

In nucleotides, the CDR3 is TGTGCCAGTAGCTCGGGGGACAACTATGGCTACACCTTC. Translated: CASSSGDNYGYTF. The chain carries TRBV19 and TRBJ1-2; D is perhaps TRBD1 (5 bases). The V end was cut by 6 bases, the J end by 2 bases, with 10 bases between. The CDR3 covers 13 residues. The germline gives CDR1 LNHDA, CDR2 SQIVND (reference sequence).

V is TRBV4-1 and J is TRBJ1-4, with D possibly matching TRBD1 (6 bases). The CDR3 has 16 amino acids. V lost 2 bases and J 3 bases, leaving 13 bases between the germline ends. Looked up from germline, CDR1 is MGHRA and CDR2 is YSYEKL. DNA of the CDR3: TGCGCCAGCAGCCAACCCCGGGACAAGTCTAATGAAAAACTGTTTTTT. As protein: CASSQPRDKSNEKLFF.

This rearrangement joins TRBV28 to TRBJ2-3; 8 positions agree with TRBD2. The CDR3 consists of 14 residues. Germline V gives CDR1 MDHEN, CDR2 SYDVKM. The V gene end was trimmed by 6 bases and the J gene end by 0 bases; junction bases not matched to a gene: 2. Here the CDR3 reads CASRSGGSTDTQYF. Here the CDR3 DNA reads TGTGCCAGCAGGAGCGGGGGAAGCACAGATACGCAGTATTTT. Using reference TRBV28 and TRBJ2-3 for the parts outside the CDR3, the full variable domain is DVKVTQSSRYLVKRTGEKVFLECVQDMDHENMFWYRQDPGLGLRLIYFSYDVKMKEKGDIPEGYSVSREKKERFSLILESASTNQTSMYLCASRSGGSTDTQYFGPGTRLTVL.

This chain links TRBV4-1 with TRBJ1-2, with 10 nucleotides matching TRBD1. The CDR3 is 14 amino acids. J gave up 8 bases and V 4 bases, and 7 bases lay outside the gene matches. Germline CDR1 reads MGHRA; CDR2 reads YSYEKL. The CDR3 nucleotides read TGCGCCAGCAGCCCCCGACAGGGGGCAGGAGGCTACACCTTC. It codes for CASSPRQGAGGYTF.

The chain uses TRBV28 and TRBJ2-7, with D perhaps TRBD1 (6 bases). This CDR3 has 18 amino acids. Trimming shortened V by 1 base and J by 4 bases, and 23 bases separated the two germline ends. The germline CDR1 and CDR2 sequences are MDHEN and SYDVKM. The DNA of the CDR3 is TGTGCCAGCAGTTTATCCCGAACAGGGCTATGGGGGAGTTACGAGCAGTACTTC. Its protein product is CASSLSRTGLWGSYEQYF.

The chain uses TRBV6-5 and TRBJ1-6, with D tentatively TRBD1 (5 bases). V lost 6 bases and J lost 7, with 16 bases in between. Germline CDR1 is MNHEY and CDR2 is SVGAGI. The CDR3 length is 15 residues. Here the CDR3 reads CASSPGRQGNSPLHF. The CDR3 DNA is TGTGCCAGCAGCCCCGGGAGGCAGGGAAATTCACCCCTCCACTTT.

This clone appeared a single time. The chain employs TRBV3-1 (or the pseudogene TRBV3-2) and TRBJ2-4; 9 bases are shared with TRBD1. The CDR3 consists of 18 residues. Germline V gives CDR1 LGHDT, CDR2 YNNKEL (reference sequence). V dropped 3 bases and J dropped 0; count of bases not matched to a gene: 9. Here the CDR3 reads CASSHRTGEVVAKNIQYF. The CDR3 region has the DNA TGTGCCAGCAGCCACAGGACAGGGGAGGTGGTAGCCAAAAACATTCAGTACTTC.

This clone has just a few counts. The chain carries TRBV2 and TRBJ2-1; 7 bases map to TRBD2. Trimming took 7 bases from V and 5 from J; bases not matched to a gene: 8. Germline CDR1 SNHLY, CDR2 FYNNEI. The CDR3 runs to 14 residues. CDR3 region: CASIGASGNNEQFF. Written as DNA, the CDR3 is TGTGCCAGCATCGGCGCTAGCGGAAACAATGAGCAGTTCTTC.

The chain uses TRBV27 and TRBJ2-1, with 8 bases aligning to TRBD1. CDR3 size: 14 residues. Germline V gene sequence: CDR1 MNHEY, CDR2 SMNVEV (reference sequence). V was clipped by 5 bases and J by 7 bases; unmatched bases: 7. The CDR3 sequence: CASSPLQGANEQFF. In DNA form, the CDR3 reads TGTGCCAGCAGTCCTCTGCAGGGGGCTAATGAGCAGTTCTTC.

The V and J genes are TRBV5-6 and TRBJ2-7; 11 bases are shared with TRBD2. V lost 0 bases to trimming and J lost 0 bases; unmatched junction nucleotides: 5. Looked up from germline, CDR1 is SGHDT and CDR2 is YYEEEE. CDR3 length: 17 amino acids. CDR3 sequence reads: CASSLAGLAGASYEQYF. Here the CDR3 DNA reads TGTGCCAGCAGCTTGGCCGGACTAGCGGGCGCCTCCTACGAGCAGTACTTC. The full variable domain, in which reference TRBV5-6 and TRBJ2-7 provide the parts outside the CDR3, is DAGVTQSPTHLIKTRGQQVTLRCSPKSGHDTVSWYQQALGQGPQFIFQYYEEEERQRGNFPDRFSGHQFPNYSSELNVNALLLGDSALYLCASSLAGLAGASYEQYFGPGTRLTVT.

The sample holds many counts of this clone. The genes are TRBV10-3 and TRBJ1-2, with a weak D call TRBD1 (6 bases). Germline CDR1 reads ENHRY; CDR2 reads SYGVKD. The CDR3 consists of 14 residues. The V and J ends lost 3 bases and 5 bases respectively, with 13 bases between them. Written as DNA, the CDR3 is TGTGCCATCAGTGAAGACAGGAAAACTTATGGCTACACCTTC. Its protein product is CAISEDRKTYGYTF.

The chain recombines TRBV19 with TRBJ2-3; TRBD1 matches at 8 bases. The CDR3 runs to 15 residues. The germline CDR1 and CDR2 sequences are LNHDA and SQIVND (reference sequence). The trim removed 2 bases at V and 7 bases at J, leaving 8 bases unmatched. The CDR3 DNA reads TGTGCCAGTAGTATACAGGGGGCCGGAGGTCATACGCAGTATTTT. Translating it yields CASSIQGAGGHTQYF.